A single sample gave rise to the 5 T cell receptor beta chains below, sequenced in a study of cytomegalovirus exposure and HLA in healthy donors. The study ran its PCR with 60 Vbeta and 13 Jbeta primers. The table came from immunoSEQ multiplex PCR; TCRdb's copy has only in-frame clones and leaves some out. This sample has 160,000 or so clones, with more than 65% found just once. The sample taken for sequencing was PBMCs. The receptors were sampled from a man aged 45-65 years in good health and CMV-seropositive.

The chain recombines TRBV6-5 with TRBJ1-2; 7 bases line up with TRBD1. The trim removed 2 bases at V and 0 bases at J, leaving 3 bases unmatched. This CDR3 region has 15 residues. CDR1 and CDR2 (germline): MNHEY, SVGAGI. CDR3 bases: TGTGCCAGCAGTTACCGGGACAGTGCTAACTATGGCTACACCTTC. Encoded protein: CASSYRDSANYGYTF.

The chain couples TRBV21-1 to TRBJ2-1; the table assigns TRBD2, which was not confirmed against the DNA. TRBV21-1 constitutes a pseudogene. The CDR3 is 17 amino acids. The CDR3 coding sequence is TGTGCCAGCAGCAAAAGGGGCCTAGCGGGAGGCTACAATGAGCAGTTCTTC. Its translation: CASSKRGLAGGYNEQFF.

The chain has TRBV13 and TRBJ1-4; the match to TRBD1 covers 7 bases. The V and J ends lost 0 bases and 7 bases, in that order; junction bases with no gene match: 5. CDR3 length: 15 amino acids. CDR1 PRHDT and CDR2 FYEKMQ come from the germline V gene (reference sequence). CDR3 DNA sequence: TGTGCCAGCAGCTTAGGAGGGGGCCGAGGTGAAAAACTGTTTTTT. Translating gives CASSLGGGRGEKLFF.

The chain links TRBV21-1 to TRBJ2-4; TRBD2, the D gene given by the table, was not confirmed from the DNA. TRBV21-1 is an annotated pseudogene. The CDR3 consists of 18 residues. The CDR3 loop is CASSKTSGSRRAKNIQYF. CDR3 sequence (DNA): TGTGCCAGCAGCAAGACTAGCGGGAGTCGTCGCGCCAAAAACATTCAGTACTTC.

V gene TRBV7-9 combines with J gene TRBJ1-2, with 9 bases matching TRBD1. After removal of 2 bases from V and 4 bases from J, the junction contained 2 bases not matched to a gene. The germline gives CDR1 SEHNR, CDR2 FQNEAQ (reference sequence). CDR3 length: 14 amino acids. This CDR3 reads CASSLTGGVYGYTF. In DNA form, the CDR3 reads TGTGCCAGCAGCTTAACAGGGGGCGTCTATGGCTACACCTTC.